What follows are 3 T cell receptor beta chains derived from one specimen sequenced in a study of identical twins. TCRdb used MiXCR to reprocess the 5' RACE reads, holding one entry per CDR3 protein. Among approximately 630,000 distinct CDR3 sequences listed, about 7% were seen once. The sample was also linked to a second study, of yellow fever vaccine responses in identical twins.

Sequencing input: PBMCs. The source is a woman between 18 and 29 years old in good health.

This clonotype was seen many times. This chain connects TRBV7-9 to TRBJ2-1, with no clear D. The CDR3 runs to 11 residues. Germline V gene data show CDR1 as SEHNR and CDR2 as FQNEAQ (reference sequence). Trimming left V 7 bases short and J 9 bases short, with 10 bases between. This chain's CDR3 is CASTSSGEQFF. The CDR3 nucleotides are TGTGCCAGCACCTCGTCGGGTGAGCAGTTCTTC. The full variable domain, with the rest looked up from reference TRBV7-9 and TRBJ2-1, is DTGVSQNPRHKITKRGQNVTFRCDPISEHNRLYWYRQTLGQGPEFLTYFQNEAQLEKSRLLSDRFSAERPKGSFSTLEIQRTEQGDSAMYLCASTSSGEQFFGPGTRLTVL.

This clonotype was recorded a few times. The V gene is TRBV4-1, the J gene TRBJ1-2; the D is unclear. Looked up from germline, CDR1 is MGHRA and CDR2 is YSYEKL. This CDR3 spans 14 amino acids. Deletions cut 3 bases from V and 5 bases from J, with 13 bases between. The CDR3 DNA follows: TGCGCCAGCAGCCACGAAACGCTGATTTATGGCTACACCTTC. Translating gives CASSHETLIYGYTF.

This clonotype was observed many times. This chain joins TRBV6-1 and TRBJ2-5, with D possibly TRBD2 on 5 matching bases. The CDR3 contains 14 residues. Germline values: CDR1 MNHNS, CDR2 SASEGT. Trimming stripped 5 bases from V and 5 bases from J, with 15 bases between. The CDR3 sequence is CASSTLAREETQYF. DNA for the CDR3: TGTGCCAGCAGTACCCTAGCTCGTGAGGAGACCCAGTACTTC.